The rows below give T cell receptor beta chains drawn from one sample of a study of CD8+ T cells in alopecia areata. Profiling relied on immunoSEQ multiplex PCR, and the TCRdb table lists in-frame clones only, not all of them. The sample carries 200,000 or so clones, 55% to 70% recorded once. The sequencing used CD4+ T cells sorted from blood, collected at week 24, from a patient treated with tofacitinib. The source of these receptors is a human donor with alopecia areata. CDR3s include the opening cysteine and the closing phenylalanine or tryptophan. The D gene is left open where the match is weak.

j_call	d_call	v_call	cdr3_aa
TRBJ2-1	-	TRBV2	CASNSATQGGEQFF
TRBJ1-2	TRBD1	TRBV5-4	CASSRTGSYGYTF
TRBJ1-1	-	TRBV7-2	CASSLGMLGPARNTEAFF
TRBJ2-7	-	TRBV6-5	CASSYSHRDSYEQYF
TRBJ2-1	TRBD2	TRBV15	CATSRDRHSGGRTYNEQFF
TRBJ2-5	TRBD1	TRBV18	CASSRGDREETQYF
TRBJ2-3	-	TRBV28	CASSLSSLVPDTQYF
TRBJ1-1	-	TRBV6-5	CASSVSEVLNTEAFF
TRBJ2-5	TRBD2	TRBV9	CASSPPRRLAGQETQYF
-	-	TRBV28	CASTRPPYEQYF
TRBJ2-3	-	TRBV14	CASSQDPALDSTDTQYF
TRBJ1-1	-	TRBV6-6	CASSIDRRATEAFF
TRBJ2-4	-	TRBV15	CATSREGRGAKNIQYF
TRBJ2-7	-	TRBV5-1	CASSLGAYEQYF
TRBJ2-2	TRBD1	TRBV29-1	CSVIQGAKGTGELFF
TRBJ2-6	-	TRBV5-4	CASSPGQSGANVLTF
TRBJ2-1	TRBD2	TRBV7-2	CASSPTRGRVNEQFF
TRBJ2-5	-	TRBV5-1	CASSGTTVRETQYF
TRBJ2-7	TRBD1	TRBV29-1	CSVAWDRLSYEQYF
TRBJ2-5	TRBD2	TRBV28	CASSKMGLAGETQYF
TRBJ2-1	TRBD2	TRBV6-1	CASRLAGSHNEQFF
TRBJ2-6	TRBD1	TRBV5-1	CASSLARGTGSLRGANVLTF
TRBJ2-7	TRBD1	TRBV7-2	CASTLSGTESYEQYF
TRBJ2-5	TRBD2	TRBV30	CAWSVRRTGTSGRSPLQETQYF
TRBJ2-3	-	TRBV9	CASSVVGAGDTQYF
TRBJ1-2	-	TRBV29-1	CSVDQQGSRGYTF
TRBJ1-2	-	TRBV27	CASSLYGDPSYGYTF
TRBJ2-7	-	TRBV29-1	CSVEASGYGEQYF
TRBJ1-2	-	TRBV20-1	CSARYYGYTF
TRBJ1-2	-	TRBV10-3	CAINLDNYGYTF
TRBJ1-5	-	TRBV7-2	CASSSSLGGTLNQPQHF
TRBJ1-5	-	TRBV4-2	CASSQGKGVGNQPQHF
TRBJ2-5	TRBD1	TRBV19	CASSPAGTGRETQYF
TRBJ2-3	-	TRBV7-2	CASSPRSADTQYF
TRBJ2-2	TRBD1	TRBV7-2	CASSLRDRVATGELFF
TRBJ1-5	-	TRBV2	CASSRTGNQPQHF
TRBJ2-7	-	TRBV7-8	CASGLGAEQYF
TRBJ2-7	-	TRBV29-1	CSVHTGSGEQYF
TRBJ1-2	-	TRBV6-5	CASSQGESFGYTF
TRBJ2-1	-	TRBV29-1	CSVAASGEQFF
TRBJ2-7	TRBD1	TRBV4-1	CASSPTETGVDEQYF
TRBJ2-5	TRBD2	TRBV7-9	CASSETSGRRETQYF
TRBJ2-7	-	TRBV7-2	CASSYGHSYEQYF
TRBJ2-1	TRBD1	TRBV4-3	CASSPRGRTYNEQFF
TRBJ2-7	-	TRBV2	CASSTGLEQYF
TRBJ2-5	-	TRBV5-6	CASSTSGTQYF
TRBJ2-5	TRBD2	TRBV5-4	CASSFLRGGGETQYF
TRBJ2-1	TRBD1	TRBV27	CASSFQGANSYNEQFF
TRBJ1-2	TRBD1	TRBV19	CASSTAGQGGAGYTF
TRBJ2-2	-	TRBV4-2	CASSQTGIDTGELFF
TRBJ1-1	TRBD1	TRBV30	CAWSRTGRNTEAFF
TRBJ2-5	TRBD2	TRBV5-1	CASSRAGTSSGAETQYF
TRBJ1-6	-	TRBV15	CATSRDLGSHPTPLHF